Shown below are 20 T cell receptor beta chains from a single sample sequenced in a study of cytomegalovirus exposure and HLA in healthy donors. PCR primers comprised 60 Vbeta and 13 Jbeta primers. Here immunoSEQ multiplex PCR was the method, and the copy in TCRdb shows in-frame clones only, minus some. The repertoire has 100,000 to 150,000 clones, approximately 80% of them found once; the top ten carry around 3%. The sequenced material came from PBMCs. These receptors all come from a boy younger than 10 in good health and CMV-seronegative.

This clone has just a few counts. The rearrangement links TRBV7-9 to TRBJ2-5; tentative D call: TRBD1 (6 bases). CDR1 and CDR2 from the germline V gene are SEHNR and FQNEAQ (reference sequence). The CDR3 runs to 15 residues. The V and J ends lost 1 base and 4 bases respectively, with 13 bases between them. The CDR3 spells CASSLGRQAGETQYF. CDR3 nucleotides: TGTGCCAGCAGCTTAGGGCGACAGGCGGGAGAGACCCAGTACTTC. Variable domain in full (rest from reference TRBV7-9 and TRBJ2-5): DTGVSQNPRHKITKRGQNVTFRCDPISEHNRLYWYRQTLGQGPEFLTYFQNEAQLEKSRLLSDRFSAERPKGSFSTLEIQRTEQGDSAMYLCASSLGRQAGETQYFGPGTRLLVL.

The chain carries TRBV6-1 and TRBJ2-7; 8 bases align to TRBD1. CDR3 length equals 13 residues. J was trimmed by 3 bases and V by 5 bases; bases with no gene match: 3. From germline, CDR1 is MNHNS and CDR2 SASEGT. This CDR3 is CASSQGAYYEQYF. CDR3 DNA: TGTGCCAGCAGTCAGGGGGCCTACTACGAGCAGTACTTC.

This clone was recorded only once. This rearrangement joins TRBV9 to TRBJ2-1; D is undetermined. Germline CDR1 is SGDLS and CDR2 is YYNGEE. This CDR3 has 14 amino acids. Deletions cut 3 bases from V and 5 bases from J, with 12 bases between. The CDR3 sequence is CASSASDFHNEQFF. CDR3 DNA sequence: TGTGCCAGCAGCGCCTCTGACTTCCACAATGAGCAGTTCTTC.

This clone has more than one count but fewer than ten. The junction departs from the called germline gene at one end, perhaps through a read error. Other DNA sequences within the sample encode an identical CDR3. The chain carries TRBV5-1 and TRBJ2-5, with D possibly being TRBD1 (6 bases). From germline, CDR1 is SGHRS and CDR2 YFSETQ. The CDR3 covers 15 residues. Written as DNA, the CDR3 is TGTGCCAGCAGCTTGGATCAGGGGAGCCTCGAGACCCAGTACTTC. Protein: CASSLDQGSLETQYF.

This clone was seen a single time. The V and J genes are TRBV6-5 and TRBJ2-1; D is unresolved. Trimming pared 0 bases from V and 7 bases from J, leaving 13 bases between. Looked up from germline, CDR1 is MNHEY and CDR2 is SVGAGI. The CDR3 extends over 15 amino acids. For the CDR3, the DNA is TGTGCCAGCAGTTACTCGCCCCTAGTCACAAATGAGCAGTTCTTC. Protein: CASSYSPLVTNEQFF.

This chain's CDR3 is CASSTEGYGYTF. CDR3 DNA: TGTGCCAGTAGTACGGAGGGTTACGGCTACACCTTC. This chain joins TRBV19 and TRBJ1-2; D call uncertain. The V end lost 4 bases, the J end lost 8 bases, and 11 bases lay between the germline ends. This CDR3 has 12 residues. In germline, CDR1 is LNHDA, CDR2 SQIVND (reference sequence).

This clone was seen more than once but under ten times. This rearrangement joins TRBV19 to TRBJ1-2, with 9 bases that match TRBD1. The CDR3 is 16 amino acids. Germline lookup yields CDR1 LNHDA and CDR2 SQIVND (reference sequence). The ends lost 5 bases at V and 2 bases at J; junction bases unmatched: 9. The CDR3 protein is CASSGTGLGTNYGYTF. The CDR3 nucleotides read TGTGCCAGTAGTGGGACAGGGTTGGGGACGAACTATGGCTACACCTTC.

This chain links TRBV30 with TRBJ1-1; D may be TRBD1 (6 bases). Trimming took off 0 bases at V and 6 bases at J, with 11 bases between the two ends. Germline V gene data show CDR1 as GTSNPN and CDR2 as SVGIG (reference sequence). The CDR3 consists of 13 residues. CDR3 protein: CAWSVREGAEAFF. CDR3 sequence (DNA): TGTGCCTGGAGTGTACGGGAGGGGGCTGAAGCTTTCTTT.

As to this clone: Other DNA sequences within the sample encode an identical CDR3. V is TRBV7-2 and J is TRBJ2-7, with no clear D. Trimming left V 4 bases short and J 4 bases short, with 5 bases between. The germline CDR1 and CDR2 sequences are SGHTA and FQGNSA. The CDR3 runs to 11 residues. The CDR3 sequence: CASSSAYEQYF. The CDR3 nucleotides read TGTGCCAGCAGCTCCGCGTACGAGCAGTACTTC.

This clone was seen a single time. The V and J genes are TRBV6-1 and TRBJ1-5; possibly TRBD1 for D (6 bases). Germline V gene data show CDR1 as MNHNS and CDR2 as SASEGT. This CDR3 is built from 16 residues. Trimming cost V 4 bases and J 1 base, with 14 bases left between them. The CDR3: CASSGNRETSNQPQHF. In DNA, the CDR3 is TGTGCCAGCAGTGGAAACAGGGAAACCAGCAATCAGCCCCAGCATTTT.

The chain joins TRBV29-1 to TRBJ1-1; D is unclear. V shed 8 bases and J shed 3 bases, with 16 bases lying between them. Germline CDR1 is SQVTM and CDR2 is ANQGSEA. The CDR3 contains 13 residues. CDR3 sequence (DNA): TGCAGCTCCCGTCAAGGAGGGTACACTGAAGCTTTCTTT. Translation gives CSSRQGGYTEAFF.

The V gene is TRBV27, the J gene TRBJ1-5, with D hard to call. V lost 11 bases and J lost 7, with 9 bases in between. CDR1 and CDR2 (germline): MNHEY, SMNVEV (reference sequence). The CDR3 is 10 residues long. The CDR3 nucleotides are TGTGCCTCCGGAGCACAGCCCCAGCATTTT. As protein: CASGAQPQHF.

The V call is TRBV7-9, the J call TRBJ2-7; tentatively, D is TRBD2 (6 bases). CDR1 is SEHNR, CDR2 FQNEAQ, per germline (reference sequence). The germline V and J ends were trimmed by 5 bases and 3 bases, with 11 bases remaining between them. CDR3 length equals 13 residues. This CDR3 reads CASSAGGIYEQYF. The CDR3 coding sequence is TGTGCCAGCAGCGCCGGGGGAATCTACGAGCAGTACTTC. The whole variable domain, remainder taken from reference TRBV7-9 and TRBJ2-7, is DTGVSQNPRHKITKRGQNVTFRCDPISEHNRLYWYRQTLGQGPEFLTYFQNEAQLEKSRLLSDRFSAERPKGSFSTLEIQRTEQGDSAMYLCASSAGGIYEQYFGPGTRLTVT.

This clone was picked up one time. This CDR3 is also generated by other DNA sequences in the sample. The rearrangement links TRBV21-1 to TRBJ1-2; TRBD1 is the table's D call, not checked against the DNA. TRBV21-1 is classified as a pseudogene. This CDR3 is 15 amino acids long. CDR3 residues: CASSNGGGGNYGYTF. The CDR3 nucleotides read TGCGCCAGCAGCAATGGGGGCGGAGGAAACTATGGCTACACCTTC.

The chain joins TRBV6-1 to TRBJ2-3; 8 bases match TRBD2. CDR3 length: 15 amino acids. V was clipped by 3 bases and J by 2 bases; unmatched bases: 4. CDR1 and CDR2 from the germline V gene are MNHNS and SASEGT. CDR3 region: CASSDGRGDTDTQYF. CDR3 nucleotides: TGTGCCAGCAGTGACGGGCGGGGGGACACAGATACGCAGTATTTT.

The chain joins TRBV4-2 to TRBJ2-2; 8 bases map to TRBD1. V lost 1 base and J lost 0; bases outside the gene matches: 10. The CDR3 extends over 19 amino acids. Germline loops: CDR1 LGHNA, CDR2 YNFKEQ. The CDR3, as DNA: TGTGCCAGCAGCCAAGGGACTGACAGGGGAACCCCGAACACCGGGGAGCTGTTTTTT. This gives the protein CASSQGTDRGTPNTGELFF.

Points on this clone: The sample contains more than one DNA sequence encoding this CDR3. The chain has TRBV29-1 and TRBJ1-2; D unresolved. CDR3 length: 12 amino acids. V was pared by 4 bases and J by 4 bases, with 10 bases between. Per germline, CDR1 SQVTM and CDR2 ANQGSEA. The CDR3, as DNA: TGCAGCGTTGTTCAATTTTCCTATGGCTACACCTTC. This gives the protein CSVVQFSYGYTF.

The chain carries TRBV29-1 and TRBJ1-1, with unresolved D. CDR1 SQVTM and CDR2 ANQGSEA come from the germline V gene. Trimming removed 3 bases from V and 8 bases from J, with 22 bases in between. The CDR3 is made up of 15 amino acids. In DNA, the CDR3 is TGCAGCGTTGAGGGTGCAGGCAGCCACGGCACCGAAGCTTTCTTT. Its protein is CSVEGAGSHGTEAFF. The entire variable domain, with the rest obtained from reference TRBV29-1 and TRBJ1-1, is as follows: SAVISQKPSRDICQRGTSLTIQCQVDSQVTMMFWYRQQPGQSLTLIATANQGSEATYESGFVIDKFPISRPNLTFSTLTVSNMSPEDSSIYLCSVEGAGSHGTEAFFGQGTRLTVV.

This clone has just one count. The chain links TRBV2 to TRBJ2-2; the D gene is possibly TRBD1 (6 bases). This CDR3 region has 15 residues. Germline V lookup: CDR1 SNHLY, CDR2 FYNNEI. Trimming took off 7 bases at V and 3 bases at J, with 15 bases between the two ends. The CDR3 DNA follows: TGTGCCAGCACCGAGCAGGGGACCCACACCGGGGAGCTGTTTTTT. It specifies CASTEQGTHTGELFF.

V and J are TRBV10-3 and TRBJ2-2, with 7 bases lining up with TRBD1. Trimming took 4 bases from V and 5 from J; bases not matched to a gene: 7. This CDR3 region has 15 residues. The germline gives CDR1 ENHRY, CDR2 SYGVKD. The CDR3 nucleotides read TGTGCCATCAGTGGGCGTACAGGGGATACCGGGGAGCTGTTTTTT. This codes for CAISGRTGDTGELFF.